This T cell receptor beta chain is drawn from a study of shared clonotypes between healthy human individuals. The V and J ends lost 4 bases and 0 bases respectively, with 11 bases between them. Germline V gives CDR1 SGHRS, CDR2 YFSETQ. This CDR3 region has 16 residues. All donors qualified as healthy HIV-negative adults and had experienced no recent acute infections or vaccinations. Genomic DNA of each subset was evenly split across several immunoSEQ plates. Original handling: Junction-only immunoSEQ data arrived without quality scores, meaning filtering differed. The data were produced by immunoSEQ multiplex PCR, yet TCRdb's version contains in-frame clones alone and is incomplete. Clonal size and the V and J genes are those of that table, whereas D and trimming came from the DNA. Of some 2.1 million clones detected, 85% to 95% appear once; the ten largest clones hold roughly 0.13%.

The specimen sequenced was naive CD4+ T cells sorted from blood. Regarding subset: CD45RA+ positively selected. V gene TRBV5-1 combines with J gene TRBJ2-6; a possible D gene is TRBD2 (5 bases). This TCR was recovered from a man aged 18-30 years in good health. The CDR3 sequence: CASSTLGNSGANVLTF. The CDR3 nucleotides are TGCGCCAGCAGCACCCTCGGGAACTCTGGGGCCAACGTCCTGACTTTC.